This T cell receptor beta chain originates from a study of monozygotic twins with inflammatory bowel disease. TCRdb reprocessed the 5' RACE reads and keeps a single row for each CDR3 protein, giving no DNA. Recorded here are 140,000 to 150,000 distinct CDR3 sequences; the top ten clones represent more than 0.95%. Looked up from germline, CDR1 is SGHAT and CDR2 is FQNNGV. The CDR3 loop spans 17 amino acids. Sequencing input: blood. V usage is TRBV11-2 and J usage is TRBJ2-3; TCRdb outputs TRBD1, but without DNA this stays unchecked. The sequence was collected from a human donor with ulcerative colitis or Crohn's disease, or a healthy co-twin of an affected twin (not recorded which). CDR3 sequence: CASSSLQVPRGTDTQYF.